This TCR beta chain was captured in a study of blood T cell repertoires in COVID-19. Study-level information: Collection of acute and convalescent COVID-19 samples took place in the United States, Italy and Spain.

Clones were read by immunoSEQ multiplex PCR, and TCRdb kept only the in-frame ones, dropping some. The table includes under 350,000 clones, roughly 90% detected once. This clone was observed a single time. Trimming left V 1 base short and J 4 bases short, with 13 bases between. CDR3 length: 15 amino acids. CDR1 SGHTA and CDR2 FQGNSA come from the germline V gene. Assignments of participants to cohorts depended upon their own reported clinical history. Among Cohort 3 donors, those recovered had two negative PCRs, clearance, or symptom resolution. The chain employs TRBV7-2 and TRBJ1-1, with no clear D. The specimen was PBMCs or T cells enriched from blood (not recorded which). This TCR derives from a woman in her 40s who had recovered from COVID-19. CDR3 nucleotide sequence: TGTGCCAGCAGCTTAGGCGCACGGGGTGGCACTGAAGCTTTCTTT. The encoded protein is CASSLGARGGTEAFF.